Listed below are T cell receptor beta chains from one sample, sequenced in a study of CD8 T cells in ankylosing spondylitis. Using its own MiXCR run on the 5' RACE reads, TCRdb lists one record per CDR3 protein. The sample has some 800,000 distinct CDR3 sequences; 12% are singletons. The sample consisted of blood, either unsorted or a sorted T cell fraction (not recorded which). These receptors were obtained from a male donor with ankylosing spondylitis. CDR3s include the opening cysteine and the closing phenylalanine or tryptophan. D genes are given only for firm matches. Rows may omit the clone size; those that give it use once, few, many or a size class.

cdr3_nt: TGTGCCACCCGACGACCGGACAGGGAAGACGGGGAGCTGTTTTTT
cdr3_aa: CATRRPDREDGELFF
clone_size: .
j_call: TRBJ2-2
d_call: TRBD1
v_call: TRBV6-1

cdr3_nt: TGTGCCAGCAGCCAAATGCCAGGAGAAGAGACCCAGTACTTC
cdr3_aa: CASSQMPGEETQYF
clone_size: .
j_call: TRBJ2-5
d_call: .
v_call: TRBV3-1

cdr3_nt: TGTGCCAGCAGCTTAGATCGGGGGGGGTTGCAAGCTTTCTTT
cdr3_aa: CASSLDRGGLQAFF
clone_size: .
j_call: TRBJ1-1
d_call: .
v_call: TRBV11-2

cdr3_nt: TGTGCCAGCAGGCCTATAGCGGGGACCTACCAAGAGACCCAGTACTTC
cdr3_aa: CASRPIAGTYQETQYF
clone_size: few
j_call: TRBJ2-5
d_call: TRBD2
v_call: TRBV7-2

cdr3_nt: TGCGCCAGCAGCCGTTGGCTAGAAGAGACCCAGTACTTC
cdr3_aa: CASSRWLEETQYF
clone_size: few
j_call: TRBJ2-5
d_call: .
v_call: TRBV5-1

cdr3_nt: TGTGCCAGCAGCCAAAATCCCGCTACAACTAATGAAAAACTGTTTTTT
cdr3_aa: CASSQNPATTNEKLFF
clone_size: few
j_call: TRBJ1-4
d_call: .
v_call: TRBV4-2

cdr3_nt: TGCAGTGCTGTCAAGGGGGGCAGGATGAACACTGAAGCTTTCTTT
cdr3_aa: CSAVKGGRMNTEAFF
clone_size: .
j_call: TRBJ1-1
d_call: .
v_call: TRBV20-1

cdr3_nt: TGTGCCACCAGTGATCCGACTAGCGGGAAGGCCGGGGAGCTGTTTTTT
cdr3_aa: CATSDPTSGKAGELFF
clone_size: few
j_call: TRBJ2-2
d_call: TRBD2
v_call: TRBV24-1

cdr3_nt: TGTGCCAGCAGCTTATTCCGCCCAACCAGAGCAAATCAGCCCCAGCATTTT
cdr3_aa: CASSLFRPTRANQPQHF
clone_size: few
j_call: TRBJ1-5
d_call: .
v_call: TRBV7-8

cdr3_nt: TGCGCCAGCAGCCAAACAGGGGTGGGGACTTACAATGAGCAGTTCTTC
cdr3_aa: CASSQTGVGTYNEQFF
clone_size: few
j_call: TRBJ2-1
d_call: .
v_call: TRBV4-3

cdr3_nt: TGTGCCAGTCTGGGGGGGGCAAACATTCAGTACTTC
cdr3_aa: CASLGGANIQYF
clone_size: many
j_call: TRBJ2-4
d_call: .
v_call: TRBV12-3/TRBV12-4

cdr3_nt: TGTGCCACCAGTGACCTTAGAGCGGGGACTCTCAATGAGCAGTTCTTC
cdr3_aa: CATSDLRAGTLNEQFF
clone_size: .
j_call: TRBJ2-1
d_call: TRBD2
v_call: TRBV24-1

cdr3_nt: TGTGCCAGCTCACCTTCAGGGGAAGGCTACACCTTC
cdr3_aa: CASSPSGEGYTF
clone_size: many
j_call: TRBJ1-2
d_call: .
v_call: TRBV18

cdr3_nt: TGTGCCAGCTCACCAAGGGGACTAGCGAACGAGCAGTTCTTC
cdr3_aa: CASSPRGLANEQFF
clone_size: once
j_call: TRBJ2-1
d_call: TRBD2
v_call: TRBV18

cdr3_nt: TGCGCCAGCAGCCGTCTGCAGGGAGGGGAGAGCACTGAAGCTTTCTTT
cdr3_aa: CASSRLQGGESTEAFF
clone_size: .
j_call: TRBJ1-1
d_call: .
v_call: TRBV5-1

cdr3_nt: TGTGCCAGCAGTTTGGTCGGGACAGCCTCCTACGAGCAGTACTTC
cdr3_aa: CASSLVGTASYEQYF
clone_size: .
j_call: TRBJ2-7
d_call: TRBD1
v_call: TRBV28

cdr3_nt: TGCAGTGCTAGAGCGACTAGGGGGAGCGGGGGGGTTCTATTCGAGACCCAGTACTTC
cdr3_aa: CSARATRGSGGVLFETQYF
clone_size: .
j_call: TRBJ2-5
d_call: TRBD2
v_call: TRBV20-1

cdr3_nt: TGTGCCAGCAGTTCTAACAGTAATAATTCACCCCTCCACTTT
cdr3_aa: CASSSNSNNSPLHF
clone_size: few
j_call: TRBJ1-6
d_call: .
v_call: TRBV25-1

cdr3_nt: TGTGCCAGCAGTTTATTCCAGGGGGGCTACAATGAGCAGTTCTTC
cdr3_aa: CASSLFQGGYNEQFF
clone_size: .
j_call: TRBJ2-1
d_call: .
v_call: TRBV12-3/TRBV12-4

cdr3_nt: TGCAGTGCTAGAGATCGTGAGGGCTACGAAGCCAAAAACATTCAGTACTTC
cdr3_aa: CSARDREGYEAKNIQYF
clone_size: many
j_call: TRBJ2-4
d_call: .
v_call: TRBV20-1

cdr3_nt: TGTGCCAGCAGTTGGCAGGGACAGGACTACGAGCAGTACTTC
cdr3_aa: CASSWQGQDYEQYF
clone_size: few
j_call: TRBJ2-7
d_call: TRBD1
v_call: TRBV2

cdr3_nt: .
cdr3_aa: CASSLGQTGGGMKNCFF
clone_size: few
j_call: TRBJ1-4
d_call: .
v_call: TRBV5-1

cdr3_nt: TGCGCCAGCAGCTTGGGGGTCAGAGGCGACGAGCAGTACTTC
cdr3_aa: CASSLGVRGDEQYF
clone_size: many
j_call: TRBJ2-7
d_call: .
v_call: TRBV5-1

cdr3_nt: TGTGCCAGCAGTTTGATGGAGGGCCCCCACAATGAGCAGTTCTTC
cdr3_aa: CASSLMEGPHNEQFF
clone_size: .
j_call: TRBJ2-1
d_call: .
v_call: TRBV12-3/TRBV12-4

cdr3_nt: TGTGCCAGCAGCCCCCGGACAGGGACCGAGCAGTACTTC
cdr3_aa: CASSPRTGTEQYF
clone_size: few
j_call: TRBJ2-7
d_call: TRBD1
v_call: TRBV7-2

cdr3_nt: TGTGCCAGCAGCTCGCTATTCACAGGGAGTAGGACTGAAGCTTTCTTT
cdr3_aa: CASSSLFTGSRTEAFF
clone_size: .
j_call: TRBJ1-1
d_call: .
v_call: TRBV12-3/TRBV12-4

cdr3_nt: TGTGCCAGCAGCCCCGCGGAGGGGCCACCCCTCCACTTT
cdr3_aa: CASSPAEGPPLHF
clone_size: .
j_call: TRBJ1-6
d_call: .
v_call: TRBV7-2

cdr3_nt: TGTGCCAGCAGCCCCAGTTCAGCGGCCCAAGAGACCCAGTACTTC
cdr3_aa: CASSPSSAAQETQYF
clone_size: .
j_call: TRBJ2-5
d_call: .
v_call: TRBV7-2

cdr3_nt: TGCAGTGCTCAAGAGGGGACAGGGGATTATAATTCACCCCTCCACTTT
cdr3_aa: CSAQEGTGDYNSPLHF
clone_size: many
j_call: TRBJ1-6
d_call: TRBD1
v_call: TRBV20-1

cdr3_nt: TGTGCCACCAGCAGAGCCCTGGGGGATGGCTACACCTTC
cdr3_aa: CATSRALGDGYTF
clone_size: few
j_call: TRBJ1-2
d_call: .
v_call: TRBV15

cdr3_nt: TGTGCCAGCAGCTTATGGTCTAGCGGGAGTATCGGTGAGCAGTTCTTC
cdr3_aa: CASSLWSSGSIGEQFF
clone_size: .
j_call: TRBJ2-1
d_call: TRBD2
v_call: TRBV7-2

cdr3_nt: TGTGCCAGCAGGTCTACCTACAATGAGCAGTTCTTC
cdr3_aa: CASRSTYNEQFF
clone_size: many
j_call: TRBJ2-1
d_call: .
v_call: TRBV12-3/TRBV12-4

cdr3_nt: TGTGCCAGCAGCTTGCCTGGGATTTACACAGATACGCAGTATTTT
cdr3_aa: CASSLPGIYTDTQYF
clone_size: .
j_call: TRBJ2-3
d_call: .
v_call: TRBV5-6

cdr3_nt: TGCAGTGCCCCACTGTCCGGGAGCAACACTGAAGCTTTCTTT
cdr3_aa: CSAPLSGSNTEAFF
clone_size: .
j_call: TRBJ1-1
d_call: .
v_call: TRBV20-1

cdr3_nt: TGTGCCAGCTCACCAACCAGGGACAGCTCCTACGAGCAGTACTTC
cdr3_aa: CASSPTRDSSYEQYF
clone_size: few
j_call: TRBJ2-7
d_call: TRBD1
v_call: TRBV18

cdr3_nt: TGCGCCAGCAGCCGCGGAGGTGAATGGAACACTGAAGCTTTCTTT
cdr3_aa: CASSRGGEWNTEAFF
clone_size: few
j_call: TRBJ1-1
d_call: .
v_call: TRBV5-1

cdr3_nt: TGTGCCAGCAGCCGCCCCCTCGGGACCCAGTACTTC
cdr3_aa: CASSRPLGTQYF
clone_size: .
j_call: TRBJ2-5
d_call: .
v_call: TRBV27

cdr3_nt: TGTGCCAGCAGCTCCTGGGGCCCTGAAGCTTTCTTT
cdr3_aa: CASSSWGPEAFF
clone_size: many
j_call: TRBJ1-1
d_call: .
v_call: TRBV7-2

cdr3_nt: TGTGCCAGCAGCCACGGGACTAGCGGGGGGGACTACGAGCAGTACTTC
cdr3_aa: CASSHGTSGGDYEQYF
clone_size: .
j_call: TRBJ2-7
d_call: TRBD2
v_call: TRBV12-3/TRBV12-4

cdr3_nt: TGCGCCAGCAGCTTGGAAGGCAGAACCTACGAGCAGTACTTC
cdr3_aa: CASSLEGRTYEQYF
clone_size: .
j_call: TRBJ2-7
d_call: .
v_call: TRBV5-1

cdr3_nt: TGTGCCAACGCTAGGGACAGAAATTACGAGCAGTACTTC
cdr3_aa: CANARDRNYEQYF
clone_size: .
j_call: TRBJ2-7
d_call: TRBD1
v_call: TRBV10-3

cdr3_nt: TGTGCCAGCAGACCTACAGGGGGCGGAGGCAATGAGCAGTTCTTC
cdr3_aa: CASRPTGGGGNEQFF
clone_size: few
j_call: TRBJ2-1
d_call: TRBD1
v_call: TRBV12-3/TRBV12-4

cdr3_nt: TGTGCCAGCAGTGACTACAGGGGGGATTATTCACCCCTCCACTTT
cdr3_aa: CASSDYRGDYSPLHF
clone_size: few
j_call: TRBJ1-6
d_call: TRBD1
v_call: TRBV12-3/TRBV12-4